The 10 T cell receptor beta chains given below trace back to one sample, sequenced in a study of shared clonotypes between healthy human individuals. Data came from immunoSEQ multiplex PCR; TCRdb stores just in-frame clones and leaves some out. The repertoire holds about 2.4 million clones, with under 95% as singletons. Sample: naive CD4+ T cells from PBMCs. Subset denoted: CD45RA+ positively selected. The receptor source for this set is a man in his late teens or twenties in good health. Some clones in this sample may be carry-over from other donors' samples.

The V call is TRBV28, the J call TRBJ1-1; 8 bases agree with TRBD1. Germline trimming cut 6 bases from V and 0 bases from J; bases unmatched to any gene: 12. This CDR3 contains 17 residues. From germline, CDR1 is MDHEN and CDR2 SYDVKM. CDR3 DNA: TGTGCCAGCAGCCTGACAGGGGCCCCCCTTTTGAACACTGAAGCTTTCTTT. Amino acids: CASSLTGAPLLNTEAFF. Supplemented by reference TRBV28 and TRBJ1-1, the full variable domain reads DVKVTQSSRYLVKRTGEKVFLECVQDMDHENMFWYRQDPGLGLRLIYFSYDVKMKEKGDIPEGYSVSREKKERFSLILESASTNQTSMYLCASSLTGAPLLNTEAFFGQGTRLTVV.

This clone was detected once. J is TRBJ2-3 and V is TRBV11-3; D not certain. This CDR3 contains 14 residues. Trimming shortened V by 8 bases and J by 0 bases, and 12 bases separated the two germline ends. Per the germline V gene, CDR1 is SGHNT and CDR2 is YENEEA. CDR3 coding DNA: TGTGCCAGCGCAGTCGGACCAAGCACAGATACGCAGTATTTT. It yields the protein CASAVGPSTDTQYF.

The sample holds one count of this clone. The genes are TRBV14 and TRBJ2-7; 7 bases align to TRBD1. J gave up 3 bases and V 0 bases, and 5 bases lay outside the gene matches. The germline V gene encodes CDR1 SGHDN and CDR2 FVKESK. This CDR3 spans 15 amino acids. The CDR3 nucleotides read TGTGCCAGCAGCCAAGATTTATACAGGGGCTACGAGCAGTACTTC. Translation gives CASSQDLYRGYEQYF.

This chain uses TRBV27 with TRBJ2-7; D remains ambiguous. CDR3 size: 14 residues. Trimming took off 6 bases at V and 0 bases at J, with 12 bases between the two ends. CDR1 MNHEY and CDR2 SMNVEV come from the germline V gene (reference sequence). The CDR3 is CASSPKVSSYEQYF. DNA of the CDR3: TGTGCCAGCAGCCCGAAGGTTAGCTCCTACGAGCAGTACTTC.

The chain is built from TRBV19 and TRBJ2-2; the match to TRBD1 covers 12 bases. Germline V CDR1 and CDR2: LNHDA, SQIVND (reference sequence). The CDR3 consists of 15 residues. Trimming took 6 bases from V and 5 from J; bases not matched to a gene: 4. The CDR3 DNA sequence: TGTGCCAGTAGGAGGGGACAGGGGGCAACCGGGGAGCTGTTTTTT. Amino acids: CASRRGQGATGELFF. The variable domain in full, with the rest retrieved from reference TRBV19 and TRBJ2-2, is DGGITQSPKYLFRKEGQNVTLSCEQNLNHDAMYWYRQDPGQGLRLIYYSQIVNDFQKGDIAEGYSVSREKKESFPLTVTSAQKNPTAFYLCASRRGQGATGELFFGEGSRLTVL.

Only one count was recorded for this clone. The chain's CDR3 is CASCPAGGFNEQFF. The CDR3 DNA follows: TGTGCCAGTTGTCCAGCGGGAGGGTTCAATGAGCAGTTCTTC. The chain employs TRBV19 and TRBJ2-1; 10 nucleotides agree with TRBD2. The CDR3 covers 14 residues. J gave up 6 bases and V 8 bases, and 7 bases lay outside the gene matches. The V gene's germline CDR1 is LNHDA and CDR2 SQIVND (reference sequence).

The V call is TRBV11-1, the J call TRBJ2-1; D possibly matches TRBD1 or TRBD2 (5 bases each). The V end lost 5 bases, the J end lost 8 bases, and 13 bases lay between the germline ends. Germline V gives CDR1 SGHAT, CDR2 FQDESV (reference sequence). The CDR3 loop spans 13 amino acids. CDR3 in DNA: TGTGCCAGCAGCCCGGGGACGGAGGATGAGCAGTTCTTC. Translated, it gives CASSPGTEDEQFF.

V and J are TRBV5-1 and TRBJ2-3; D uncertain. Germline loops: CDR1 SGHRS, CDR2 YFSETQ. The CDR3 loop spans 15 amino acids. V was shortened by 5 bases and J by 0 bases, with 13 bases between the two germline ends. The CDR3 DNA reads as TGCGCCAGCAGGGGCGTTGTCGGGAGCACAGATACGCAGTATTTT. Amino acids: CASRGVVGSTDTQYF. Drawing the rest from reference TRBV5-1 and TRBJ2-3, the complete variable domain is KAGVTQTPRYLIKTRGQQVTLSCSPISGHRSVSWYQQTPGQGLQFLFEYFSETQRNKGNFPGRFSGRQFSNSRSEMNVSTLELGDSALYLCASRGVVGSTDTQYFGPGTRLTVL.

V is TRBV9 and J is TRBJ2-1; D is uncertain. V was cut by 3 bases and J by 5 bases, with 6 bases left in between. CDR3 length equals 12 residues. Looked up from germline, CDR1 is SGDLS and CDR2 is YYNGEE. CDR3: CASSAINNEQFF. In DNA, the CDR3 is TGTGCCAGCAGCGCAATAAACAATGAGCAGTTCTTC.

This clone was found once. The chain is built from TRBV2 and TRBJ1-5, with TRBD1 as a possible D gene (6 bases). Germline lookup yields CDR1 SNHLY and CDR2 FYNNEI. Between the trimmed V and J ends, which lost 6 bases and 6 bases, there was a span of 15 bases. The CDR3 is made up of 14 amino acids. CDR3 sequence reads: CASSVTGVRQPQHF. The CDR3 DNA reads as TGTGCCAGCAGCGTGACAGGTGTACGTCAGCCCCAGCATTTT.